Shown below are 23 T cell receptor beta chains from a single sample sequenced in a study of regulatory T cells in long-lasting Graves disease. Libraries of TCR beta came from iRepertoire HTBI primers plus Arm-PCR of CDR3 regions. MiXCR, run by TCRdb on the multiplex PCR reads, gives a single entry per CDR3 protein. The data hold more than 450,000 distinct CDR3 sequences, with 15% to 20% observed a single time. Specified time point: newly diagnosed GD, antithyroid drugs for less than 3 months. RNA from PBMCs was the source of the TCR library. The same sample was also used in a study of T cells in Graves' hyperthyroidism and ophthalmopathy.

This material consisted of peripheral blood mononuclear cells (PBMCs), taken at new diagnosis, from a patient treated with antithyroid drugs. These receptors were collected from a man aged 40-55 years with Graves disease.

This clonotype came up many times. The chain is built from TRBV30 and TRBJ2-2; D may be TRBD1 or TRBD2 (6 bases each). Germline CDR1 and CDR2: GTSNPN and SVGIG (reference sequence). Deletions cut 3 bases from V and 7 bases from J, with 12 bases between. This CDR3 is built from 13 residues. CDR3 nucleotides: TGTGCCTGGAGCCGTAGGGGGGTCGGGGAGCTGTTTTTT. It encodes CAWSRRGVGELFF.

The chain carries TRBV19 and TRBJ2-3; D possibly matches TRBD1 or TRBD2 (5 bases each). Per germline, CDR1 LNHDA and CDR2 SQIVND (reference sequence). V lost 4 bases, J lost 1 base, and 15 bases lay in between. The CDR3 extends over 16 amino acids. As DNA, the CDR3 is TGTGCCAGTAGTACGGGGACCCGACGTCGCACAGATACGCAGTATTTT. Protein product: CASSTGTRRRTDTQYF.

This clonotype has at least ten counts. V usage is TRBV12-3 or TRBV12-4 and J usage is TRBJ2-1; TRBD1 agrees at 9 bases. The J segment lost 5 bases and the V segment lost 6 bases, leaving 11 bases of the junction unmatched. CDR3 length equals 16 residues. The CDR3 sequence is CASRLPGQGSHNEQFF. CDR3 DNA: TGTGCCAGCAGACTTCCGGGACAGGGATCCCACAATGAGCAGTTCTTC.

Note on this clonotype: A much larger clone differs by one base, so this may be a read error. The chain combines TRBV11-1 with TRBJ2-3, with D unresolved. The CDR3 totals 17 residues. Looked up from germline, CDR1 is SGHAT and CDR2 is FQDESV (reference sequence). The V gene lost 6 bases and the J gene lost 2 bases, with 21 bases spanning the gap. The CDR3 sequence is CASSPRALSLVTDTQYF. The CDR3 coding sequence is TGTGCCAGCAGTCCCCGCGCCCTTAGCCTGGTCACAGATACGCAGTATTTT.

The chain couples TRBV12-3 or TRBV12-4 to TRBJ1-3; tentatively, D is TRBD1 (6 bases). V was shortened by 3 bases and J by 0 bases, with 15 bases between the two germline ends. The CDR3 sequence is 17 residues long. Here the CDR3 reads CASSFFSGGASGNTIYF. The CDR3 DNA reads TGTGCCAGCAGTTTTTTCTCTGGGGGGGCCTCTGGAAACACCATATATTTT.

About this clonotype itself: Only one base separates this from a far larger clonotype, so it likely reflects a read error. CDR3 sequence: CASSGTGNNQPQHF. The CDR3 coding sequence is TGTGCCAGCAGTGGGACAGGGAACAATCAGCCCCAGCATTTT. This sequence joins TRBV12-3 or TRBV12-4 and TRBJ1-5; the match to TRBD1 covers 9 bases. With V trimmed by 5 bases and J by 3 bases, 2 bases remained unmatched. There are 14 residues in the CDR3.

This clonotype came up many times. The rearrangement uses TRBV2 and TRBJ2-7; maybe TRBD1 (6 bases). The CDR3 sequence is 15 residues long. Germline V lookup: CDR1 SNHLY, CDR2 FYNNEI. Trimming cost V 6 bases and J 3 bases, with 18 bases left between them. CDR3 loop: CASRFSDRTFYEQYF. Written as DNA, the CDR3 is TGTGCCAGCAGGTTTTCGGACAGAACCTTCTACGAGCAGTACTTC.

At least ten counts were recorded for this clonotype. The rearrangement links TRBV5-1 to TRBJ2-1; 9 nucleotides agree with TRBD2. The length of the CDR3 is 15 residues. The V gene's germline CDR1 is SGHRS and CDR2 YFSETQ. V shed 2 bases and J 8 bases; nucleotides not matched to a gene: 8. The DNA of the CDR3 is TGCGCCAGCAGCTTACTGGGCGGGAGGGCCTATGAGCAGTTCTTC. Amino acids: CASSLLGGRAYEQFF.

This clonotype came up many times. DNA of the CDR3: TGCAGTGCTAGTAAGACAGGGCCGCCCGAGCAGTACTTC. Its protein is CSASKTGPPEQYF. V gene TRBV20-1 combines with J gene TRBJ2-7; 7 bases fit TRBD1. The CDR3 is 13 residues long. V was pared by 3 bases and J by 6 bases, with 8 bases of the junction left unmatched. CDR1 and CDR2 (germline): DFQATT, SNEGSKA (reference sequence).

This clonotype was seen many times. The chain joins TRBV3-1 to TRBJ2-1; D is unresolved. This CDR3 has 16 amino acids. V gave up 1 base and J gave up 6 bases, with 16 bases separating them. CDR1 and CDR2 (germline): LGHDT, YNNKEL (reference sequence). CDR3 sequence reads: CASSQGPLLQVNEQFF. The CDR3 nucleotides are TGTGCCAGCAGCCAAGGTCCTCTCCTCCAGGTCAATGAGCAGTTCTTC.

This clonotype was seen at least ten times. The V gene is TRBV7-9, the J gene TRBJ2-3, with D tentatively TRBD1 or TRBD2 (5 bases each). Germline V gives CDR1 SEHNR, CDR2 FQNEAQ (reference sequence). Trimming removed 1 base from V and 2 bases from J, with 16 bases in between. The CDR3 consists of 17 residues. In DNA, the CDR3 is TGTGCCAGCAGCTTAGGATCGGGACGGAGAACCACAGATACGCAGTATTTT. Its protein is CASSLGSGRRTTDTQYF. The complete variable domain, with remaining parts taken from reference TRBV7-9 and TRBJ2-3, reads DTGVSQNPRHKITKRGQNVTFRCDPISEHNRLYWYRQTLGQGPEFLTYFQNEAQLEKSRLLSDRFSAERPKGSFSTLEIQRTEQGDSAMYLCASSLGSGRRTTDTQYFGPGTRLTVL.

This clonotype was seen a handful of times. The rearrangement joins TRBV18 to TRBJ2-5; D remains ambiguous. From germline, CDR1 is KGHSH and CDR2 LQKENI. This CDR3 region has 15 residues. Trimming shortened V by 0 bases and J by 1 base, and 9 bases separated the two germline ends. In DNA form, the CDR3 reads TGTGCCAGCTCACCACCGACAAACGGCCAAGAGACCCAGTACTTC. Translating it yields CASSPPTNGQETQYF. Full variable domain (remainder filled in from reference TRBV18 and TRBJ2-5): NAGVMQNPRHLVRRRGQEARLRCSPMKGHSHVYWYRQLPEEGLKFMVYLQKENIIDESGMPKERFSAEFPKEGPSILRIQQVVRGDSAAYFCASSPPTNGQETQYFGPGTRLLVL.

In this sample, this clonotype turned up a few times. A much more abundant neighbour one base away suggests this may be a read error. This chain uses TRBV3-1 with TRBJ1-2; D perhaps matches TRBD1 (6 bases). Germline CDR1 and CDR2: LGHDT and YNNKEL (reference sequence). The CDR3 extends over 15 amino acids. CDR3 in amino acids: CASNQDAQGSNGYTF. CDR3 bases: TGTGCCAGCAACCAAGACGCGCAGGGGTCGAATGGCTACACCTTC.

The J gene is TRBJ2-7, the V gene TRBV10-1; TRBD1 is a possible D gene (5 bases). CDR1 is WNHNN and CDR2 is SYGVQD in the germline V gene (reference sequence). V gave up 3 bases and J gave up 6 bases, with 12 bases separating them. This CDR3 comprises 13 residues. CDR3 protein: CASSDRAWGEQYF. Written as DNA, the CDR3 is TGCGCCAGCAGTGACAGGGCTTGGGGCGAGCAGTACTTC.

This clonotype has a count of ten or more. CDR3 bases: TGTGCCAGCAGCCCCGGGGCAGGGAGGAGCACAGATACGCAGTATTTT. Residues: CASSPGAGRSTDTQYF. V is TRBV11-2 and J is TRBJ2-3, with a possible D match to TRBD2 (6 bases). CDR3 size: 16 residues. V was shortened by 5 bases and J by 0 bases, with 15 bases between the two germline ends. Germline V gene data show CDR1 as SGHAT and CDR2 as FQNNGV.

This clonotype was found many times. The chain joins TRBV10-3 to TRBJ2-1; the match to TRBD2 covers 9 bases. CDR3 length: 14 residues. V lost 3 bases, J lost 7 bases, and 4 bases stayed unmatched. Per the germline V gene, CDR1 is ENHRY and CDR2 is SYGVKD. The CDR3 region is CAISDAGGPNEQFF. For the CDR3, the DNA is TGTGCCATCAGTGATGCGGGAGGGCCGAATGAGCAGTTCTTC.

A few counts support this clonotype. The V call is TRBV20-1, the J call TRBJ2-5, with D perhaps TRBD2 (7 bases). Trimming took 1 base from V and 2 from J, leaving 14 bases between them. This CDR3 region has 15 residues. CDR1 and CDR2 from the germline V gene are DFQATT and SNEGSKA (reference sequence). CDR3 nucleotides: TGCAGTGCTAGAGCCGCACAGGGAGGGCAAGAGACCCAGTACTTC. Its protein is CSARAAQGGQETQYF.

This clonotype was found once. CDR3 residues: CASRADRAGANVLTF. The CDR3 DNA sequence: TGTGCCAGCAGAGCGGACAGGGCTGGGGCCAACGTCCTGACTTTC. The V call is TRBV28, the J call TRBJ2-6; TRBD1 matches 8 bases. Trimming removed 6 bases from V and 2 bases from J; junction bases left unmatched: 3. The germline gives CDR1 MDHEN, CDR2 SYDVKM. This CDR3 is built from 15 residues.

This chain's CDR3 is CASSYSIGLNTGELFF. The DNA of the CDR3 is TGTGCCAGCAGTTACTCGATCGGATTGAACACCGGGGAGCTGTTTTTT. The genes are TRBV6-5 and TRBJ2-2; D remains unclear. V was clipped by 0 bases and J by 1 base, with 9 bases between them. Germline V gene data show CDR1 as MNHEY and CDR2 as SVGAGI. The CDR3 contains 16 residues.

This clonotype was observed a few times. The DNA for the CDR3 is TGTGCCAGCAGCCTCCAGGGGGGGTTTGGCTACACCTTC. This sequence encodes CASSLQGGFGYTF. The V and J genes are TRBV11-1 and TRBJ1-2; 7 bases line up with TRBD1. The length of the CDR3 is 13 residues. Germline CDR1 is SGHAT and CDR2 is FQDESV (reference sequence). The junction had 7 bases not matched to a gene; V was cut back by 5 bases and J by 7 bases.

The rearrangement joins TRBV20-1 to TRBJ2-5; D remains unclear. The CDR3 sequence is 12 residues long. Deletions cut 2 bases from V and 2 bases from J, with 6 bases between. In germline, CDR1 is DFQATT, CDR2 SNEGSKA (reference sequence). The CDR3 region is CSARNGQETQYF. CDR3 bases: TGCAGTGCTAGAAACGGACAAGAGACCCAGTACTTC.

The chain is built from TRBV29-1 and TRBJ1-2; weak D call: TRBD1 (5 bases). The CDR3 consists of 13 residues. Trimming left V 7 bases short and J 4 bases short, with 16 bases between. Germline V CDR1 and CDR2: SQVTM, ANQGSEA. The CDR3 DNA reads as TGCAGCGGGATGGGGACGGACTCCTATGGCTACACCTTC. Amino acid sequence: CSGMGTDSYGYTF.

This clonotype showed up many times. The rearrangement links TRBV5-1 to TRBJ2-1; TRBD1 agrees at 9 bases. Germline CDR1 reads SGHRS; CDR2 reads YFSETQ. Germline trimming cut 6 bases from V and 9 bases from J; bases unmatched to any gene: 10. The CDR3 runs 14 residues. The CDR3 region has the DNA TGCGCCAGCAAGAATGGAACAGGGGGCGCTGAGCAGTTCTTC. Protein: CASKNGTGGAEQFF.